These 30 T cell receptor beta chains came from one sample sequenced in a study of regulatory T cells in long-lasting Graves disease. Arm-PCR of CDR3 regions and iRepertoire HTBI primers were used to build TCR beta libraries. Each CDR3 protein is one row after TCRdb ran MiXCR on the multiplex PCR reads. The sample lists a few hundred thousand distinct CDR3 sequences; about 21% were seen once. Time point denoted: persistent/refractory GD, antithyroid drugs over 5 years with positive TRAb. Preparation of the TCR library used RNA extracted from PBMCs. The input for sequencing was peripheral blood mononuclear cells (PBMCs), taken when the disease was refractory, from a patient treated with antithyroid drugs. The source is a female donor with Graves disease.

The table lists this clonotype with a few counts. CDR3 amino acids: CSARSPGLSGSYEQYF. CDR3 sequence (DNA): TGCAGTGCTAGATCCCCCGGACTGAGCGGGTCCTACGAGCAGTACTTC. This rearrangement joins TRBV20-1 to TRBJ2-7, with a weak D call TRBD2 (6 bases). This CDR3 contains 16 residues. V was pared by 2 bases and J by 1 base, with 18 bases between. Germline V gene sequence: CDR1 DFQATT, CDR2 SNEGSKA (reference sequence).

This clonotype was observed many times. CDR3 residues: CASSFGGTKMFSYEQYF. The CDR3 bases are TGTGCCAGCAGTTTCGGTGGGACAAAGATGTTCTCCTACGAGCAGTACTTC. The chain links TRBV12-3 or TRBV12-4 to TRBJ2-7, with a tentative D call TRBD1 (6 bases). This CDR3 is 17 amino acids long. V was cut by 3 bases and J by 0 bases, with 18 bases left in between.

The chain is built from TRBV5-1 and TRBJ1-1, with D perhaps TRBD1 (5 bases). The CDR3 sequence is 14 residues long. Trimming stripped 0 bases from V and 4 bases from J, with 10 bases between. The germline V gene has CDR1 SGHRS and CDR2 YFSETQ. CDR3 in amino acids: CASSLVSGGTEAFF. DNA for the CDR3: TGCGCCAGCAGCTTGGTGTCGGGGGGCACTGAAGCTTTCTTT. The full variable domain, rest sourced from reference TRBV5-1 and TRBJ1-1, is KAGVTQTPRYLIKTRGQQVTLSCSPISGHRSVSWYQQTPGQGLQFLFEYFSETQRNKGNFPGRFSGRQFSNSRSEMNVSTLELGDSALYLCASSLVSGGTEAFFGQGTRLTVV.

DNA for the CDR3: TGTGCCAGCAGTGACAGCGGAATCTCCTACGAGCAGTACTTC. This codes for CASSDSGISYEQYF. The chain joins TRBV6-1 to TRBJ2-7; D might be TRBD2 (5 bases). The CDR3 covers 14 residues. Germline V gives CDR1 MNHNS, CDR2 SASEGT. The ends were cut back, 3 bases at V and 0 bases at J, with 9 bases in the middle.

This clonotype was seen repeatedly, ten times or more. The rearrangement uses TRBV28 and TRBJ1-6, with 7 bases matching TRBD1. Germline-derived CDR1 and CDR2 are MDHEN and SYDVKM. Unmatched junction bases numbered 6, after V lost 3 bases and J lost 4 bases. The CDR3 covers 16 residues. CDR3 bases: TGTGCCAGCAGTTTTTTTGGGGGACAGTATAATTCACCCCTCCACTTT. As protein: CASSFFGGQYNSPLHF.

This clonotype was counted ten times or more. The rearrangement links TRBV10-1 to TRBJ1-4; tentatively, D is TRBD1 (5 bases). V was clipped by 4 bases and J by 4 bases, with 7 bases between them. Per germline, CDR1 WNHNN and CDR2 SYGVQD (reference sequence). The CDR3 has 13 residues. The CDR3 bases are TGCGCCAGCAGTGCAGGGATTAATGAAAAACTGTTTTTT. Its translation is CASSAGINEKLFF.

This chain uses TRBV10-3 with TRBJ2-3; no clear D. The CDR3 runs to 13 residues. V dropped 6 bases and J dropped 0 bases, with 7 bases sitting between them. The V gene's germline CDR1 is ENHRY and CDR2 SYGVKD. The CDR3, as DNA: TGTGCCATCAGGATGATTAGCACAGATACGCAGTATTTT. Its translation: CAIRMISTDTQYF.

This clonotype was detected ten times or more. The chain uses TRBV2 and TRBJ1-4; D is unresolved. CDR3 length: 13 residues. Trimming pared 3 bases from V and 11 bases from J, leaving 13 bases between. The germline V gene has CDR1 SNHLY and CDR2 FYNNEI. Here the CDR3 DNA reads TGTGCCAGCAGTGAGCAGGAGCAGCCGAAACTGTTTTTT. The encoded protein is CASSEQEQPKLFF.

This clonotype was picked up a small number of times. CDR3 amino acids: CASSLDGIRGLYNEQFF. The CDR3 DNA sequence: TGTGCCAGCAGCTTAGACGGTATCAGGGGGTTGTACAATGAGCAGTTCTTC. The chain joins TRBV7-9 to TRBJ2-5, with TRBD1 matching 7 bases. The J call may be mistaken, given a closer DNA end match to TRBJ2-1. Germline values: CDR1 SEHNR, CDR2 FQNEAQ (reference sequence). CDR3 length: 17 residues.

This clonotype was seen repeatedly, ten times or more. The chain is built from TRBV27 and TRBJ2-2; the D is unclear. Germline assignment: CDR1 MNHEY and CDR2 SMNVEV (reference sequence). V lost 6 bases, J lost 4 bases, and 9 bases lay in between. The CDR3 has 13 amino acids. The CDR3 loop is CASSFRITGELFF. The CDR3 DNA sequence: TGTGCCAGCAGCTTTCGGATCACCGGGGAGCTGTTTTTT.

This clonotype was counted between two and nine times. J is TRBJ1-5 and V is TRBV6-5; D remains ambiguous. Trimming stripped 4 bases from V and 3 bases from J, with 10 bases between. The germline CDR1 and CDR2 sequences are MNHEY and SVGAGI. This CDR3 region has 14 residues. This chain's CDR3 is CASSSPRLNQPQHF. DNA of the CDR3: TGTGCCAGCAGTTCCCCCAGGCTCAATCAGCCCCAGCATTTT.

This clonotype was seen ten or more times. This chain connects TRBV29-1 to TRBJ1-2; no reliable D call. CDR3 size: 13 residues. The germline V and J ends were trimmed by 5 bases and 0 bases, with 10 bases remaining between them. CDR1 is SQVTM, CDR2 ANQGSEA, per germline. Here the CDR3 DNA reads TGCAGCGTTAGGATATCAGCTAACTATGGCTACACCTTC. This sequence encodes CSVRISANYGYTF.

This clonotype was detected many times. V and J are TRBV6-1 and TRBJ1-4; D not certain. The CDR3 length is 13 residues. V lost 1 base and J lost 5, with 5 bases in between. The germline gives CDR1 MNHNS, CDR2 SASEGT. The CDR3 region has the DNA TGTGCCAGCAGTGAAGGGGTAAATGAAAAACTGTTTTTT. This gives the protein CASSEGVNEKLFF.

This chain connects TRBV28 to TRBJ2-1, with 7 bases lining up with TRBD1. CDR3 length: 13 residues. Germline values: CDR1 MDHEN, CDR2 SYDVKM. V was pared by 5 bases and J by 9 bases, with 7 bases of the junction left unmatched. The CDR3 spells CASSLTGVGEQFF. The CDR3 region has the DNA TGTGCCAGCAGTCTAACAGGGGTTGGTGAGCAGTTCTTC.

In its sample, this clonotype was seen many times. V gene TRBV12-3 or TRBV12-4 combines with J gene TRBJ2-7, with 8 bases identical to TRBD2. V dropped 8 bases and J dropped 4; count of bases not matched to a gene: 10. This CDR3 region has 14 residues. CDR3 DNA: TGTGCCAGCGCGGGGGGCGGGAGCAGTTACGAGCAGTACTTC. Protein: CASAGGGSSYEQYF.

Concerning this clonotype: The CDR3 does not end in the conserved phenylalanine or tryptophan, so this is likely a read error. The V gene is TRBV5-5, the J gene TRBJ1-2; D possibly corresponds to TRBD1 (5 bases). V dropped 4 bases and J dropped 3 bases, with 16 bases sitting between them. This CDR3 contains 15 residues. CDR1 and CDR2 (germline): SGHKS, YYEKEE (reference sequence). CDR3 sequence: CASSPRGGRDYGYTL. The CDR3 DNA follows: TGTGCCAGCAGCCCTCGGGGCGGGAGAGACTATGGCTACACCCTC.

In its sample, this clonotype was seen many times. The chain is built from TRBV6-1 and TRBJ2-6; 9 positions agree with TRBD1. Germline CDR1 MNHNS, CDR2 SASEGT. The CDR3 has 13 residues. V lost 6 bases, J lost 12 bases, and 6 bases stayed unmatched. The CDR3 here is CASRNRGPGVLTF. For the CDR3, the DNA is TGTGCCAGCAGGAACAGGGGGCCGGGCGTCCTGACTTTC.

This clonotype was detected ten times or more. This rearrangement joins TRBV10-3 to TRBJ2-7, with D possibly being TRBD2 (5 bases). Trimming left V 5 bases short and J 2 bases short, with 16 bases between. The CDR3 spans 15 residues. CDR1 is ENHRY, CDR2 SYGVKD, per germline. CDR3 residues: CAISSQTTKTYEQYF. The CDR3 DNA sequence: TGTGCCATCAGTTCCCAGACTACCAAGACCTACGAGCAGTACTTC.

This clonotype was seen only a few times. The CDR3, as DNA: TGCAGTGCTAGAGAAGCGGGGGCGCGGGGAGCTTTCTTT. Its translation is CSAREAGARGAFF. J is TRBJ1-1 and V is TRBV20-1; tentatively, D is TRBD1 (6 bases). The V end was cut by 0 bases, the J end by 10 bases, with 15 bases between. Per germline, CDR1 DFQATT and CDR2 SNEGSKA (reference sequence). There are 13 residues in the CDR3.

Ten or more counts support this clonotype. This chain joins TRBV6-1 and TRBJ1-1; D is uncertain. The V end lost 1 base, the J end lost 8 bases, and 11 bases lay between the germline ends. The germline gives CDR1 MNHNS, CDR2 SASEGT. CDR3 length equals 13 residues. Written as DNA, the CDR3 is TGTGCCAGCAGTGAAGACTTGCTGGACGAAGCTTTCTTT. Its translation: CASSEDLLDEAFF.

This clonotype was counted many times. CDR3 nucleotide sequence: TGTGCCAGCAGTTTACCCGGACCGAACAGGGACATTCAGTACTTC. Its translation: CASSLPGPNRDIQYF. This chain uses TRBV28 with TRBJ2-4, with a tentative D call TRBD1 (6 bases). This CDR3 region has 15 residues. Deletions cut 2 bases from V and 8 bases from J, with 16 bases between. Germline V lookup: CDR1 MDHEN, CDR2 SYDVKM.

This clonotype was recorded a few times. This sequence joins TRBV5-6 and TRBJ2-3, with a possible D match to TRBD1 (6 bases). This CDR3 spans 14 amino acids. Trimming pared 4 bases from V and 3 bases from J, leaving 12 bases between. The germline V gene has CDR1 SGHDT and CDR2 YYEEEE. The CDR3 protein is CASSQTGVTDTQYF. The CDR3 DNA reads as TGTGCCAGCAGCCAGACAGGCGTGACAGATACGCAGTATTTT.

V is TRBV3-1 and J is TRBJ2-1; 12 bases agree with TRBD2. The CDR3 runs to 16 residues. V lost 1 base, J lost 7 bases, and 5 bases stayed unmatched. Germline loops: CDR1 LGHDT, CDR2 YNNKEL (reference sequence). The CDR3 nucleotides are TGTGCCAGCAGCCAAGGACTAGCGGGAGATTTGAATGAGCAGTTCTTC. It codes for CASSQGLAGDLNEQFF.

This clonotype appeared many times. The rearrangement joins TRBV29-1 to TRBJ2-5; TRBD2 agrees at 13 bases. V shed 7 bases, J shed 4 bases, and the junction held 6 bases outside the gene matches. The CDR3 is made up of 14 amino acids. CDR1 SQVTM and CDR2 ANQGSEA come from the germline V gene. The CDR3 nucleotides are TGCAGCGCCGCTAGACTAGCGGGAGGAGAGACCCAGTACTTC. Encoded protein: CSAARLAGGETQYF.

This clonotype was seen a few times. The chain couples TRBV5-1 to TRBJ2-6, with TRBD1 as a possible D gene (5 bases). Trimming removed 0 bases from V and 0 bases from J, with 7 bases in between. The CDR3 is 16 amino acids. CDR1 is SGHRS, CDR2 YFSETQ, per germline. The CDR3 nucleotides read TGCGCCAGCAGCTTGGGACAGAACTCTGGGGCCAACGTCCTGACTTTC. The encoded protein is CASSLGQNSGANVLTF.

V and J are TRBV13 and TRBJ2-7; D is perhaps TRBD1 (6 bases). Per the germline V gene, CDR1 is PRHDT and CDR2 is FYEKMQ (reference sequence). The CDR3 extends over 16 amino acids. The V end was cut by 4 bases, the J end by 5 bases, with 21 bases between. DNA of the CDR3: TGTGCCAGCAGCTCCTACAGGGTCGGGTGGACGAACGAGCAGTACTTC. This encodes CASSSYRVGWTNEQYF.

This clonotype was recorded many times. The gene calls are TRBV12-3 or TRBV12-4 and TRBJ2-2; possibly TRBD2 for D (5 bases). CDR3 size: 14 residues. V lost 5 bases and J lost 2, with 9 bases in between. The CDR3 protein is CASSAGINTGELFF. The CDR3 DNA follows: TGTGCCAGCAGTGCCGGGATCAACACCGGGGAGCTGTTTTTT.

This clonotype came up many times. V gene TRBV28 combines with J gene TRBJ2-7; tentative D call: TRBD1 (5 bases). V was shortened by 7 bases and J by 2 bases, with 9 bases between the two germline ends. Germline values: CDR1 MDHEN, CDR2 SYDVKM. There are 12 residues in the CDR3. CDR3 sequence reads: CASNQGPYEQYF. CDR3 in DNA: TGTGCCAGCAATCAGGGCCCCTACGAGCAGTACTTC.

In this sample, this clonotype turned up many times. The chain joins TRBV20-1 to TRBJ2-7; 8 nucleotides match TRBD1. Germline lookup yields CDR1 DFQATT and CDR2 SNEGSKA (reference sequence). The CDR3 loop spans 12 amino acids. The V segment lost 4 bases and the J segment 7 bases; nucleotides outside the gene matches: 6. Here the CDR3 DNA reads TGCAGTGCTATTACGACAGGGGATGAGCAGTACTTC. Translating it yields CSAITTGDEQYF.

This clonotype was seen repeatedly, ten times or more. This sequence joins TRBV28 and TRBJ2-5; D gene ambiguous. Trimming removed 8 bases from V and 5 bases from J, with 12 bases in between. The germline V gene encodes CDR1 MDHEN and CDR2 SYDVKM. The CDR3 runs to 12 residues. In nucleotides, the CDR3 is TGTGCCAGCGGCTCCAATTGGGAGACCCAGTACTTC. It translates to CASGSNWETQYF.